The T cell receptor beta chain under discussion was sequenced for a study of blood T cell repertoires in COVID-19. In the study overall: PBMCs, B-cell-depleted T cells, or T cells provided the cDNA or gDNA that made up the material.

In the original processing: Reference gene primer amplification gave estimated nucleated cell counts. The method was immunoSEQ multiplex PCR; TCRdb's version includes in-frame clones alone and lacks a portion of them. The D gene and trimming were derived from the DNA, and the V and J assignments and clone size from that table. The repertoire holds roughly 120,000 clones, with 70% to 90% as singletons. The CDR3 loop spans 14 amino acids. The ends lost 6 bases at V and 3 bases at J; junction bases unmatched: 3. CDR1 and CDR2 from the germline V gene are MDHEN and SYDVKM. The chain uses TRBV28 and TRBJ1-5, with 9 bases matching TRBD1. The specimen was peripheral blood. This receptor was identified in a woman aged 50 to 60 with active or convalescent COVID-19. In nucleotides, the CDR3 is TGTGCCAGCAGGCGGACAGGGGACAATCAGCCCCAGCATTTT. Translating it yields CASRRTGDNQPQHF.